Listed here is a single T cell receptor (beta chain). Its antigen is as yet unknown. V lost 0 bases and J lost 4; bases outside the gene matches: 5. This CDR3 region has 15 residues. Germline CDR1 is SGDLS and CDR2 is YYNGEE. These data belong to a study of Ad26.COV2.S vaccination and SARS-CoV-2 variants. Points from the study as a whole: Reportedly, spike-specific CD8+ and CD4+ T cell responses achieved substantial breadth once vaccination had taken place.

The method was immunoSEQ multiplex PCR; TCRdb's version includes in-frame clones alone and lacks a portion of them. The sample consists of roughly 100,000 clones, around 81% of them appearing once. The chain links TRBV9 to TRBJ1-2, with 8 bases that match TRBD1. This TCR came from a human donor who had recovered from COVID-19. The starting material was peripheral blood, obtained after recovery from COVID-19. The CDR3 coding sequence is TGTGCCAGCAGCGTAGCTCCAGGGGGCACCTATGGCTACACCTTC. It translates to CASSVAPGGTYGYTF. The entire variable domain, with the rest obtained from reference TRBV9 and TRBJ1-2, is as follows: DSGVTQTPKHLITATGQRVTLRCSPRSGDLSVYWYQQSLDQGLQFLIQYYNGEERAKGNILERFSAQQFPDLHSELNLSSLELGDSALYFCASSVAPGGTYGYTFGSGTRLTVV.